The sequence of this TCR beta chain was determined in a study of T-cell memory formation after mild COVID-19. There are 12 residues in the CDR3. Germline trimming cut 8 bases from V and 4 bases from J; bases unmatched to any gene: 7. Germline CDR1 reads SQVTM; CDR2 reads ANQGSEA. This clonotype was picked up a small number of times. The target antigen is unknown. Overall study results and limits: Among clones contracting day 15 to 85, CD4/CD8 was balanced, whereas later expanders leaned CD4+.

One entry per CDR3 protein results from TCRdb running MiXCR on the 5' RACE reads. This sample carries 100,000 to 150,000 distinct CDR3 sequences, less than 6.5% of them seen once, and the ten largest clones take roughly 2%. The V call is TRBV29-1, the J call TRBJ1-1; TRBD1 matches at 7 bases. The sample consisted of PBMCs or a T cell subset sorted from them (not recorded which). This TCR came from an adult woman who had mild COVID-19 (a few samples of this study predate the infection). Cell type and time point are not known. The CDR3, as DNA: TGCAGCACCCGACAGGGAACCACTGAAGCTTTCTTT. Translation gives CSTRQGTTEAFF.